This T cell receptor beta chain derives from a study of technical replicates of blood from a few donors. Profiling relied on immunoSEQ multiplex PCR, and the TCRdb table lists in-frame clones only, not all of them. The top ten hold around 0.37% of the sample, which has under 75,000 clones, around 95% seen once. Germline V CDR1 and CDR2: SGHNT, YYREEE (reference sequence). The CDR3 is 16 amino acids. V gave up 4 bases and J gave up 6 bases; unmatched junction bases: 13. The specimen sequenced was T cells isolated from PBMCs. This chain connects TRBV5-4 to TRBJ2-7; TRBD2 aligns across 10 bases. This sequence originates from a human donor in good health. CDR3 sequence reads: CASSLFAAGGPGEQYF. In nucleotides, the CDR3 is TGTGCCAGCAGCCTCTTTGCAGCGGGAGGGCCAGGCGAGCAGTACTTC. The full variable domain, with the rest looked up from reference TRBV5-4 and TRBJ2-7, is ETGVTQSPTHLIKTRGQQVTLRCSSQSGHNTVSWYQQALGQGPQFIFQYYREEENGRGNFPPRFSGLQFPNYSSELNVNALELDDSALYLCASSLFAAGGPGEQYFGPGTRLTVT.